These T cell receptor beta chains were read from a single sample in a study of control samples from healthy donors and cancer patients. Clones were sequenced by immunoSEQ multiplex PCR, and TCRdb holds only the in-frame ones, with some missing. This sample yields about 160,000 clones, of which 90% to 95% are seen a single time; 8.5% belongs to the top ten. Sample: blood. The receptors shown here come from a woman in her thirties or forties in good health. Each CDR3 is given with its conserved first and last residue. Each record gives: clone size, V gene, J gene, D gene, CDR3 DNA, CDR3 protein. A D gene is named only where the DNA matches it firmly. A row's size may be missing; if present it is once, few, many or a size class.

NA	TRBV20-1	TRBJ2-1	NA	TGCAGTGCTAGAAGGGTCAATGAGCAGTTCTTC	CSARRVNEQFF
NA	TRBV4-3	TRBJ2-7	NA	TGCGCCAGCAAGGAGAACATCAATTCCTACGAGCAGTACTTC	CASKENINSYEQYF
NA	TRBV7-2	TRBJ2-7	TRBD2	TGTGCCAGCAGCTTAGAGGGGACTAGCGGGAGGGCCTCCTACGAGCAGTACTTC	CASSLEGTSGRASYEQYF
NA	TRBV5-1	TRBJ1-3	TRBD1	TGCGCCAGCAGCACCCGACAGGGAGGCCCTGGAAACACCATATATTTT	CASSTRQGGPGNTIYF
once	TRBV4-3	TRBJ1-6	TRBD1	TGCGCCAGCAGCCAGCGACAGGGATTCTCACCCCTCCACTTT	CASSQRQGFSPLHF
NA	TRBV9	TRBJ2-3	TRBD1	TGTGCCAGCAGTCTAAGGGGACAGACAAACACAGATACGCAGTATTTT	CASSLRGQTNTDTQYF
NA	TRBV12-3/TRBV12-4	TRBJ1-6	TRBD1	TGTGCCAGCGGCACAGGGGATCGACCCCTCCACTTT	CASGTGDRPLHF
NA	TRBV7-3	TRBJ1-2	NA	TGTGCCAGCAGCTTAACAGGCAGGTCCCATGGCTACACCTTC	CASSLTGRSHGYTF
NA	TRBV19	TRBJ1-5	NA	TGTGCCAGTAAGAAGAGCAGGAGTGATCAGCCCCAGCATTTT	CASKKSRSDQPQHF
NA	TRBV5-4	TRBJ2-2	NA	TGTGCCAGCAGCTTTAAGAGGGAGAAGAGCACCGGGGAGCTGTTTTTT	CASSFKREKSTGELFF
NA	TRBV19	TRBJ2-1	TRBD2	TGTGCCAGTACCCTTAGCGGGAACCTCTACAATGAGCAGTTCTTC	CASTLSGNLYNEQFF
NA	TRBV11-2	TRBJ1-5	NA	TGTGCCAGCAGCTTAGCCCTGGCTTGGTATAGCAATCAGCCCCAGCATTTT	CASSLALAWYSNQPQHF
NA	TRBV6-5	TRBJ1-2	NA	TGTGCCAGCAGTTGGGGGACCAACTATGGCTACACCTTC	CASSWGTNYGYTF
NA	TRBV6-5	TRBJ2-1	NA	TGTGCCAGCAGTTACGGAGGGTCCTACAATGAGCAGTTCTTC	CASSYGGSYNEQFF
NA	TRBV7-2	TRBJ1-2	NA	TGTGCCAGCAGCTTAAGGGAAGGGGCTTTATATGGCTACACCTTC	CASSLREGALYGYTF
once	TRBV2	TRBJ1-1	NA	TGTGCCAGCAAAAAAGGGAGTATAAACACTGAAGCTTTCTTT	CASKKGSINTEAFF
NA	TRBV5-5	TRBJ2-1	TRBD2	TGTGCCAGCAGCCATGGCTTGGAAGCGGGACTCTCCTACAATGAGCAGTTCTTC	CASSHGLEAGLSYNEQFF
NA	TRBV6-4	TRBJ1-6	NA	TGTGCCAGCAGTGAGGAGTGGAATTCACCCCTCCACTTT	CASSEEWNSPLHF
NA	TRBV19	TRBJ1-3	NA	TGTGCCAGTAGTACTAGACGTACGGGAAACACCATATATTTT	CASSTRRTGNTIYF
NA	TRBV6-5	TRBJ1-1	NA	TGTGCCAGCAGTTACGAGGGGAGGTGGACTGAAGCTTTCTTT	CASSYEGRWTEAFF
NA	TRBV6-5	TRBJ1-2	NA	TGTGCCAGCAGTTCCTCACCGGGGTTTGGCTACACCTTC	CASSSSPGFGYTF
few	TRBV7-6	TRBJ2-2	TRBD1	TGTGCCAGCAGCTTTTTTGTCGGACAGGGTGTCGGGGAGCTGTTTTTT	CASSFFVGQGVGELFF
NA	TRBV11-2	TRBJ1-1	TRBD1	TGTGCCAGCAGCTTGAGATGGACAGGGAGGACTGAAGCTTTCTTT	CASSLRWTGRTEAFF
once	TRBV6-2/TRBV6-3	TRBJ2-4	TRBD2	TGTGCCAGCAGTGACCGGGGGGAGGTAGCCAAAAACATTCAGTACTTC	CASSDRGEVAKNIQYF
NA	TRBV14	TRBJ1-1	NA	TGTGCCAGCAGCCAAATGGATCACAGGGAGGAAGCTTTCTTT	CASSQMDHREEAFF
NA	TRBV6-5	TRBJ2-7	TRBD2	TGTGCCAGCAGTCGCGGGACTAGCGGGAAGTACGAGCAGTACTTC	CASSRGTSGKYEQYF
NA	TRBV28	TRBJ1-1	NA	TGTGCCAGCAAAGGGGGACCTCTGAACACTGAAGCTTTCTTT	CASKGGPLNTEAFF
NA	TRBV15	TRBJ1-5	NA	TGTGCCACCAGCAGAGATTTGGCCGATGTGGGATGGTCGCCCCAGCATTTT	CATSRDLADVGWSPQHF
NA	TRBV6-5	TRBJ1-6	NA	TGTGCCAGTCAGGTCTCTAGCTCCTATAATTCACCCCTCCACTTT	CASQVSSSYNSPLHF
NA	TRBV29-1	TRBJ2-3	TRBD1	TGCAGCGTTGACAGGGGGCAGGGAGATACGCAGTATTTT	CSVDRGQGDTQYF
NA	TRBV7-3	TRBJ1-4	TRBD1	TGTGCCAGCAACATACAGGGGCGAGAAAAACTGTTTTTT	CASNIQGREKLFF